The T cell receptor (beta chain) under discussion was sequenced for a study of glioma-infiltrating T cells. At least ten counts were recorded for this clonotype. TCR alpha and beta CDR3 regions were amplified from RNA using iRepertoire nested multiplex PCR. TCRdb reprocessed the multiplex PCR reads via MiXCR and lists one record per CDR3 protein. Of fewer than 110,000 distinct CDR3 sequences in the sample, around 29% were seen once. Per the germline V gene, CDR1 is MNHEY and CDR2 is SMNVEV (reference sequence). This CDR3 region has 13 residues. V was shortened by 4 bases and J by 0 bases, with 7 bases between the two germline ends.

The clonotype originates from a human donor with low-grade glioma or glioblastoma, undergoing nonglioma brain surgery, or in good health (not recorded which). The chain combines TRBV27 with TRBJ2-7; no clear D gene. The sequencing input was glioma tissue, nonneoplastic brain tissue, or PBMCs (not recorded which). CDR3 nucleotide sequence: TGTGCCAGCAGTTCCGGGTACTCCTACGAGCAGTACTTC. Residues: CASSSGYSYEQYF.